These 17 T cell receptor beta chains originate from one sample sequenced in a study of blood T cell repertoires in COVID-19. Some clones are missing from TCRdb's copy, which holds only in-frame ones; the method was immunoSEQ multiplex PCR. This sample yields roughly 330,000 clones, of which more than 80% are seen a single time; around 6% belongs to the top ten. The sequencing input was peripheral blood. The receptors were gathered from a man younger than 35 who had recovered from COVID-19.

This CDR3 is CASLTGFSGNTIYF. For the CDR3, the DNA is TGTGCCAGCCTGACAGGCTTCTCTGGAAACACCATATATTTT. The chain joins TRBV2 to TRBJ1-3; D might be TRBD1 (6 bases). CDR1 is SNHLY and CDR2 is FYNNEI in the germline V gene. CDR3 length equals 14 residues. Trimming cost V 8 bases and J 0 bases, with 11 bases left between them.

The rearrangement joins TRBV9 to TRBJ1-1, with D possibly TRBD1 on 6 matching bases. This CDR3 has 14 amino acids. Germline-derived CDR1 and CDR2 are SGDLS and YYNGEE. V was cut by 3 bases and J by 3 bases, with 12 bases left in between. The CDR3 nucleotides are TGTGCCAGCAGCGCCGGGACAAGCGACACTGAAGCTTTCTTT. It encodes CASSAGTSDTEAFF.

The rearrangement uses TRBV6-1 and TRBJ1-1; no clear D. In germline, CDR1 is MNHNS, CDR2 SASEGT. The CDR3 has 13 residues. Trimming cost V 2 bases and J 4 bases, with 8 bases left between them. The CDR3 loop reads CASSEHGTTEAFF. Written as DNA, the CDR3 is TGTGCCAGCAGTGAACACGGTACCACTGAAGCTTTCTTT.

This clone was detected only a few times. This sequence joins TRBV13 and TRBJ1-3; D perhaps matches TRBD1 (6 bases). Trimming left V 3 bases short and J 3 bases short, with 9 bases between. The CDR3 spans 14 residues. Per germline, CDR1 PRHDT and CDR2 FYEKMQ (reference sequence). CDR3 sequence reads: CASSFRDNGNTIYF. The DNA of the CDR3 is TGTGCCAGCAGCTTTCGGGACAATGGAAACACCATATATTTT.

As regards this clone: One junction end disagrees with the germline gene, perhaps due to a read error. For the CDR3, the DNA is TGTGCCAGCAGCCTAGCCACGGGTTATGGAAACACCATATATTTT. Its protein is CASSLATGYGNTIYF. The V call is TRBV7-2, the J call TRBJ1-3; D gene ambiguous. CDR1 is SGHTA and CDR2 is FQGNSA in the germline V gene. This CDR3 is built from 15 residues.

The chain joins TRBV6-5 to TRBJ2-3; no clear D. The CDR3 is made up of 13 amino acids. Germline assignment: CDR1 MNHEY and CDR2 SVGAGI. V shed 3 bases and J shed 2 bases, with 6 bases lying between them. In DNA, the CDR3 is TGTGCCAGCAGTTATGGGCCCACAGATACGCAGTATTTT. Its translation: CASSYGPTDTQYF.

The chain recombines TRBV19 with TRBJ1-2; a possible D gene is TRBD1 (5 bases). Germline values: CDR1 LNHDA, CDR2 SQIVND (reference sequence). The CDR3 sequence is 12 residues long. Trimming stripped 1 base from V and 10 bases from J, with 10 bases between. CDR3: CASSIVGAPYTF. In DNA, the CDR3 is TGTGCCAGTAGTATAGTTGGGGCACCCTACACCTTC.

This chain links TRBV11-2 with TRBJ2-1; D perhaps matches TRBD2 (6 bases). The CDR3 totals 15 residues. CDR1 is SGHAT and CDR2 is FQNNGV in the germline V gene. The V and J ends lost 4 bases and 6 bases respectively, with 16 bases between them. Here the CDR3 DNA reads TGTGCCAGCAGCTCCCCCCCGGGAGTGAGCAATGAGCAGTTCTTC. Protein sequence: CASSSPPGVSNEQFF.

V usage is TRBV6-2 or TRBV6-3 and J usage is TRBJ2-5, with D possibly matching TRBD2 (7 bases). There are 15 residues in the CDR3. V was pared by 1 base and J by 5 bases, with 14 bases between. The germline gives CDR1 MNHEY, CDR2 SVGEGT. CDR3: CASSYLGGRAETQYF. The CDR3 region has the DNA TGTGCCAGCAGTTACTTGGGGGGGCGGGCGGAGACCCAGTACTTC.

The CDR3 nucleotides are TGTGCCATCAGTCCGGGACAGGGATATGGCTACACCTTC. Its protein is CAISPGQGYGYTF. This rearrangement joins TRBV10-3 to TRBJ1-2; TRBD1 agrees at 9 bases. With V trimmed by 5 bases and J by 5 bases, 3 bases remained unmatched. The CDR3 covers 13 residues. CDR1 ENHRY and CDR2 SYGVKD come from the germline V gene.

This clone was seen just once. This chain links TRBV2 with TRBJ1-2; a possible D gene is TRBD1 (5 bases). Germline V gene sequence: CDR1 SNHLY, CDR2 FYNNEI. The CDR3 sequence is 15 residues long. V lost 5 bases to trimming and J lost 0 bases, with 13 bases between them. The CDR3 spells CASSFDRGANYGYTF. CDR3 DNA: TGTGCCAGCAGTTTTGACCGGGGGGCTAACTATGGCTACACCTTC. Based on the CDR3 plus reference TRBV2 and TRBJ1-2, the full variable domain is EPEVTQTPSHQVTQMGQEVILRCVPISNHLYFYWYRQILGQKVEFLVSFYNNEISEKSEIFDDQFSVERPDGSNFTLKIRSTKLEDSAMYFCASSFDRGANYGYTFGSGTRLTVV.

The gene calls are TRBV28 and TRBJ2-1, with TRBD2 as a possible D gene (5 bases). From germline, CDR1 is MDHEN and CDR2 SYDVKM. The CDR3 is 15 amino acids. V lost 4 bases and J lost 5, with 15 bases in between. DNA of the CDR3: TGTGCCAGCAGTTCCTCCGGACTGCCGGACAATGAGCAGTTCTTC. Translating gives CASSSSGLPDNEQFF.

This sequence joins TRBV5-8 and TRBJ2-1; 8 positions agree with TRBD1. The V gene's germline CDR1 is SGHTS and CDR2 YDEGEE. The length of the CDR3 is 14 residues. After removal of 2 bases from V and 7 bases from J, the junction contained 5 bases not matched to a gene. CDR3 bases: TGTGCCAGCAGCTTTGGACAGGGATGGAATGAGCAGTTCTTC. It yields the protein CASSFGQGWNEQFF. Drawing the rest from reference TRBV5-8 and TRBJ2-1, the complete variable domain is EAGVTQSPTHLIKTRGQQATLRCSPISGHTSVYWYQQALGLGLQFLLWYDEGEERNRGNFPPRFSGRQFPNYSSELNVNALELEDSALYLCASSFGQGWNEQFFGPGTRLTVL.

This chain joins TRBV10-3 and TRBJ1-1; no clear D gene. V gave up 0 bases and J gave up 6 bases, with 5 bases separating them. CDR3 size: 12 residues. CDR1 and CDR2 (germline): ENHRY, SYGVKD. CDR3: CAISESSAEAFF. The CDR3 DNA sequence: TGTGCCATCAGTGAGTCGTCCGCTGAAGCTTTCTTT.

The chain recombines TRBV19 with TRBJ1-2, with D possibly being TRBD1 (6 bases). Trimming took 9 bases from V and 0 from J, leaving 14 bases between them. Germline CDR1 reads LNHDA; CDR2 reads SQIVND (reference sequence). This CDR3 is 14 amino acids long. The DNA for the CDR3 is TGTGCCAGCCTAGGACAGTTGACTAACTATGGCTACACCTTC. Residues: CASLGQLTNYGYTF.

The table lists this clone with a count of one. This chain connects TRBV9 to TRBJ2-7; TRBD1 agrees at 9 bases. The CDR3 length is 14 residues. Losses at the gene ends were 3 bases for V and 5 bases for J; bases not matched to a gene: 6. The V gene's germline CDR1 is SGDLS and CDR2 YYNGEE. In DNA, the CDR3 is TGTGCCAGCAGCGCCGGACAGGGGAAGGACGAGCAGTACTTC. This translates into CASSAGQGKDEQYF. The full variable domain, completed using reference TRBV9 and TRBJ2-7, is DSGVTQTPKHLITATGQRVTLRCSPRSGDLSVYWYQQSLDQGLQFLIQYYNGEERAKGNILERFSAQQFPDLHSELNLSSLELGDSALYFCASSAGQGKDEQYFGPGTRLTVT.

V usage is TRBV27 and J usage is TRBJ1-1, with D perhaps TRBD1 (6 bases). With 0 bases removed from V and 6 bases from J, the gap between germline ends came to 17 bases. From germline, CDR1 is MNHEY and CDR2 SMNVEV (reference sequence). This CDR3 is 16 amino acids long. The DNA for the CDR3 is TGTGCCAGCAGTTTATCTGTAGGTAATGCAGGGGCTGAAGCTTTCTTT. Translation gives CASSLSVGNAGAEAFF.